One sample yielded the 27 T cell receptor beta chains listed below, sequenced in a study of response to subunit inactivated influenza vaccine. TCRdb recomputed calls from the RT-PCR reads with MiXCR, one row per CDR3 protein. The table records about 780,000 distinct CDR3 sequences, about 18% of them present only once. The specimen comprised PBMCs from blood, sampled approximately 5 days after vaccination. The receptors come from a man aged 45-65 years who received an inactivated influenza vaccine.

At least ten counts were recorded for this clonotype. V is TRBV5-1 and J is TRBJ2-7; D is undetermined. The CDR3 has 13 amino acids. The V gene's germline CDR1 is SGHRS and CDR2 YFSETQ. V was cut by 2 bases and J by 0 bases, with 6 bases left in between. Here the CDR3 reads CASSFDNSYEQYF. The DNA of the CDR3 is TGCGCCAGCAGCTTTGACAACTCCTACGAGCAGTACTTC.

The table lists this clonotype with a few counts. This chain uses TRBV15 with TRBJ2-7; D gene unclear. The germline V gene encodes CDR1 LNHNV and CDR2 YYDKDF (reference sequence). V shed 5 bases and J shed 2 bases, with 13 bases lying between them. This CDR3 contains 14 residues. CDR3 in amino acids: CATSPLGFPYEQYF. The CDR3 DNA sequence: TGTGCCACCAGCCCCCTCGGGTTTCCCTACGAGCAGTACTTC. The whole variable domain, filled in from reference TRBV15 and TRBJ2-7, reads DAMVIQNPRYQVTQFGKPVTLSCSQTLNHNVMYWYQQKSSQAPKLLFHYYDKDFNNEADTPDNFQSRRPNTSFCFLDIRSPGLGDTAMYLCATSPLGFPYEQYFGPGTRLTVT.

This clonotype was observed at least ten times. The rearrangement joins TRBV7-9 to TRBJ2-7; D is unresolved. V was trimmed by 1 base and J by 6 bases, leaving 4 bases between them. CDR1 is SEHNR and CDR2 is FQNEAQ in the germline V gene (reference sequence). The CDR3 consists of 11 residues. The CDR3 region has the DNA TGTGCCAGCAGCTTAGGGATCGAGCAGTACTTC. It yields the protein CASSLGIEQYF.

V gene TRBV2 combines with J gene TRBJ2-7, with 9 bases fitting TRBD2. This CDR3 is built from 14 residues. In germline, CDR1 is SNHLY, CDR2 FYNNEI. The V and J ends lost 7 bases and 5 bases, in that order; junction bases with no gene match: 9. CDR3 sequence: CASKLISGRNEQYF. CDR3 nucleotides: TGTGCCAGCAAATTAATTAGCGGGAGAAACGAGCAGTACTTC.

The V gene is TRBV5-1, the J gene TRBJ2-1, with D tentatively TRBD2 (7 bases). Germline assignment: CDR1 SGHRS and CDR2 YFSETQ. Trimming left V 3 bases short and J 4 bases short, with 23 bases between. This CDR3 contains 18 residues. The CDR3 nucleotides are TGCGCCAGCAGCTCCCTACCAGTCGGGGGGCTAGGGTACAATGAGCAGTTCTTC. Its translation: CASSSLPVGGLGYNEQFF.

This clonotype was observed a handful of times. V and J are TRBV10-3 and TRBJ2-2; D is unclear. The CDR3 has 13 residues. V was pared by 8 bases and J by 5 bases, with 12 bases between. Looked up from germline, CDR1 is ENHRY and CDR2 is SYGVKD. In nucleotides, the CDR3 is TGTGCCATCGTAGCCGCGATGACCGGGGAGCTGTTTTTT. Its protein is CAIVAAMTGELFF.

The V call is TRBV12-3 or TRBV12-4, the J call TRBJ2-5; 10 bases match TRBD1. The CDR3 is made up of 14 amino acids. V lost 6 bases, J lost 5 bases, and 6 bases stayed unmatched. Written as DNA, the CDR3 is TGTGCCAGCAGAAGGACAGGGGGAGAGGAGACCCAGTACTTC. It codes for CASRRTGGEETQYF.

In regard to this clonotype: One base away lies a much larger clone, so this may be a sequencing read error. The V gene is TRBV24-1, the J gene TRBJ2-3, with D uncertain. Germline lookup yields CDR1 KGHDR and CDR2 SFDVKD. This CDR3 has 13 amino acids. The CDR3 coding sequence is TGTGCCACCAGTGCTTTGCACTTGGGTACGCAGTATTTT. It translates to CATSALHLGTQYF.

The sample holds many counts of this clonotype. The chain employs TRBV29-1 and TRBJ1-1; D unresolved. This CDR3 has 11 amino acids. Germline V lookup: CDR1 SQVTM, CDR2 ANQGSEA. V was cut by 8 bases and J by 1 base, with 8 bases left in between. The CDR3 here is CSRMTNTEAFF. In DNA form, the CDR3 reads TGCAGCCGAATGACGAACACTGAAGCTTTCTTT.

The chain couples TRBV12-3 or TRBV12-4 to TRBJ1-1; 8 nucleotides align to TRBD1. The CDR3 is made up of 15 amino acids. Trimming cost V 3 bases and J 4 bases; bases outside gene matches: 7. This CDR3 is CASSFGQGARTEAFF. The CDR3 nucleotides are TGTGCCAGCAGTTTTGGGCAGGGGGCGCGCACTGAAGCTTTCTTT.

This clonotype was detected ten times or more. The V gene is TRBV7-9, the J gene TRBJ2-7; the D is unclear. Trimming left V 1 base short and J 4 bases short, with 11 bases between. The CDR3 consists of 14 residues. Germline CDR1 reads SEHNR; CDR2 reads FQNEAQ (reference sequence). CDR3 sequence reads: CASSLGGPGYEQYF. CDR3 sequence (DNA): TGTGCCAGCAGCTTAGGGGGTCCTGGTTACGAGCAGTACTTC.

The rearrangement links TRBV4-3 to TRBJ1-4; D may be TRBD1 (5 bases). The CDR3 spans 15 residues. The V gene's germline CDR1 is LGHNA and CDR2 YSLEER. V was shortened by 1 base and J by 10 bases, with 16 bases between the two germline ends. Here the CDR3 DNA reads TGCGCCAGCAGCCAAGGGGGGGTCGGTGTTGGAAAACTGTTTTTT. This sequence encodes CASSQGGVGVGKLFF.

This clonotype appeared once. The V and J genes are TRBV6-2 or TRBV6-3 and TRBJ1-5; the D is unclear. The CDR3 is 15 amino acids. V lost 6 bases and J 0 bases, leaving 12 bases between the germline ends. The germline V gene encodes CDR1 MNHEY and CDR2 SVGEGT. This chain's CDR3 is CASSSRITSNQPQHF. For the CDR3, the DNA is TGTGCCAGCAGCTCCAGGATAACTAGCAATCAGCCCCAGCATTTT.

A single count supports this clonotype. This chain uses TRBV4-3 with TRBJ2-3; no definite D call. Trimming cost V 0 bases and J 4 bases, with 11 bases left between them. The CDR3 contains 15 residues. Germline CDR1 reads LGHNA; CDR2 reads YSLEER. CDR3 in amino acids: CASSQDRQPSDTQYF. The DNA of the CDR3 is TGCGCCAGCAGCCAAGATCGGCAGCCATCAGATACGCAGTATTTT.

This clonotype has more than one count but fewer than ten. The rearrangement links TRBV20-1 to TRBJ2-3, with D perhaps matching TRBD1 or TRBD2 (5 bases each). Germline CDR1 and CDR2: DFQATT and SNEGSKA (reference sequence). The CDR3 contains 14 residues. The V end was cut by 2 bases, the J end by 1 base, with 10 bases between. The CDR3 nucleotides read TGCAGTGCTAGATGGGGGTGGGGCACAGATACGCAGTATTTT. This translates into CSARWGWGTDTQYF.

This rearrangement joins TRBV5-5 to TRBJ2-6; 9 positions agree with TRBD1. V gave up 0 bases and J gave up 2 bases; unmatched junction bases: 0. Germline V gene lookup returns CDR1 SGHKS and CDR2 YYEKEE (reference sequence). CDR3 length equals 16 residues. CDR3 nucleotide sequence: TGTGCCAGCAGCTTGGGACAGGGGGCTGGGGCCAACGTCCTGACTTTC. This encodes CASSLGQGAGANVLTF.

V is TRBV10-3 and J is TRBJ2-7; no firm D call. CDR3 length equals 13 residues. Germline-derived CDR1 and CDR2 are ENHRY and SYGVKD. The germline V and J ends were trimmed by 0 bases and 4 bases, with 7 bases remaining between them. CDR3 region: CAISESDAYEQYF. For the CDR3, the DNA is TGTGCCATCAGTGAGTCGGATGCTTACGAGCAGTACTTC.

This sequence joins TRBV5-5 and TRBJ2-1; no reliable D call. V dropped 1 base and J dropped 3 bases, with 14 bases sitting between them. The germline gives CDR1 SGHKS, CDR2 YYEKEE (reference sequence). This CDR3 has 16 amino acids. The CDR3 reads CASSLSDGVFYNEQFF. CDR3 bases: TGTGCCAGCAGCTTGTCCGACGGCGTCTTCTACAATGAGCAGTTCTTC.

This clonotype was picked up many times. V gene TRBV6-5 combines with J gene TRBJ2-2; D is unresolved. The CDR3 sequence is 15 residues long. In germline, CDR1 is MNHEY, CDR2 SVGAGI. The V end lost 2 bases, the J end lost 0 bases, and 7 bases lay between the germline ends. CDR3 DNA: TGTGCCAGCAGTTACGTGGCCTCGAACACCGGGGAGCTGTTTTTT. Translation: CASSYVASNTGELFF.

This clonotype was observed a handful of times. The chain has TRBV25-1 and TRBJ2-7; 12 bases are shared with TRBD1. This CDR3 region has 16 residues. Unmatched junction bases numbered 9, after V lost 4 bases and J lost 5 bases. CDR1 and CDR2 from the germline V gene are MGHDK and SYGVNS. In DNA, the CDR3 is TGTGCCAGCAGTGCCGGGACAGGGGGCCTTATCCACGAGCAGTACTTC. This translates into CASSAGTGGLIHEQYF.

The V gene is TRBV12-3 or TRBV12-4, the J gene TRBJ1-2; 9 positions agree with TRBD1. The V and J ends lost 5 bases and 4 bases, in that order; junction bases with no gene match: 8. The CDR3 covers 15 residues. CDR3 residues: CASSEDRGSGYGYTF. In DNA form, the CDR3 reads TGTGCCAGCAGTGAAGACAGGGGGAGCGGCTATGGCTACACCTTC.

This clonotype was found a few times. The V and J genes are TRBV5-6 and TRBJ1-4, with D tentatively TRBD1 (5 bases). Trimming cost V 4 bases and J 4 bases, with 11 bases left between them. Germline CDR1 reads SGHDT; CDR2 reads YYEEEE. The CDR3 loop spans 14 amino acids. CDR3 sequence reads: CASSIRAGNEKLFF. Here the CDR3 DNA reads TGTGCCAGCAGCATCAGGGCGGGTAATGAAAAACTGTTTTTT.

This clonotype came up a few times. The V gene is TRBV5-1, the J gene TRBJ2-7; TRBD2 matches 16 bases. The CDR3 contains 17 residues. Per the germline V gene, CDR1 is SGHRS and CDR2 is YFSETQ. V shed 2 bases, J shed 6 bases, and the junction held 8 bases outside the gene matches. The DNA of the CDR3 is TGCGCCAGCAGCTTAGGGACTAGCGGGAGGGACCCCTCCGAGCAGTACTTC. It codes for CASSLGTSGRDPSEQYF.

The chain combines TRBV5-1 with TRBJ1-2; D call uncertain. V lost 3 bases and J 2 bases, leaving 5 bases between the germline ends. There are 12 residues in the CDR3. From germline, CDR1 is SGHRS and CDR2 YFSETQ. CDR3: CASSWENYGYTF. CDR3 nucleotide sequence: TGCGCCAGCAGCTGGGAAAACTATGGCTACACCTTC.

V gene TRBV3-1 combines with J gene TRBJ1-5; possibly TRBD1 for D (6 bases). Germline loops: CDR1 LGHDT, CDR2 YNNKEL (reference sequence). This CDR3 spans 13 amino acids. The ends were cut back, 3 bases at V and 6 bases at J, with 9 bases in the middle. The DNA for the CDR3 is TGTGCCAGCAGCCAGTACAGGGCTCAGCCCCAGCATTTT. It is translated as CASSQYRAQPQHF.

V is TRBV7-2 and J is TRBJ2-7; 10 positions agree with TRBD2. This CDR3 is built from 15 residues. V shed 3 bases, J shed 5 bases, and the junction held 7 bases outside the gene matches. Germline V lookup: CDR1 SGHTA, CDR2 FQGNSA. CDR3 nucleotide sequence: TGTGCCAGCAGCTTGGTAGCGGGAGGTTGGGACGAGCAGTACTTC. This sequence encodes CASSLVAGGWDEQYF.

The chain uses TRBV10-3 and TRBJ2-1; D unresolved. CDR1 ENHRY and CDR2 SYGVKD come from the germline V gene. The CDR3 runs 12 residues. V was cut by 5 bases and J by 6 bases, with 8 bases left in between. As DNA, the CDR3 is TGTGCCATCAGTACTGGTAGCAATGAGCAGTTCTTC. Encoded protein: CAISTGSNEQFF.